This note documents a single T cell receptor (beta chain) sequence. The antigen it recognizes is unknown. Base qualities are not at hand, and no much larger clone is one base apart. This sample stems from a study of blood T cell repertoires in COVID-19 (TCRdb year 2020). About the study as a whole: Collaborator samples came from the United States, Italy and Spain and covered acute and convalescent phases of COVID-19. The prospective study material was composed of cDNA or gDNA derived from T cells, B-cell-depleted T cells, or PBMCs. Deeply sampled blood TCRbeta repertoires from subjects exposed to, actively infected with, or recovered from COVID-19 were included in the dataset. A freely available public database, intended as a resource for researchers studying the immune response to SARS-CoV-2, is where the repertoires were released. Samples came from the ongoing ImmuneRACE study (first 160 participants) plus 1,254 subjects from 6 global collaborators. Sample metadata almost always included a de-identified subject ID, COVID-19 status, age in years and sex. HLA class I and class II types, where available, came from metadata supplied by the sample provider rather than from assay-based typing.

The research as a whole found: The amount of clinical and demographic metadata varied by source and participant and was provided uncurated.

TCRbeta CDR3 regions were amplified from genomic DNA using the immunoSEQ Assay, a bias-controlled multiplex PCR. Per the original workflow: The number of nucleated cells in each sample was estimated from the amplification of reference gene primers within the assay. Sequence reads were collapsed and filtered to measure the absolute abundance of every unique TCRbeta CDR3 rearrangement. For each sample, productive Simpson clonality was calculated by taking the square root of Simpson's diversity index across productive rearrangements. Drawn from immuneACCESS, this table holds only the in-frame rearrangements with V and J called that TCRdb kept. Clones are partly lost; checked studies trace under half to an unresolved V gene and leave the rest unexplained. D and trimming were read from the DNA, whereas the V and J calls and clone size are those reported in that table. Counted in this sample were about 74,000 clones; approximately 80% of them appeared once. The ten largest make up less than 20% of the sample.

The collaborating institutions used their own protocols to collect whole blood in K2EDTA tubes. For TCRbeta analysis, collaborators shipped samples as frozen whole blood, isolated PBMCs, or DNA extracted from either of those sample types. CDR1 and CDR2 are read off the germline V gene as SGHTA and FQGNSA. The CDR3, from cysteine to phenylalanine, totals 14 residues. Solely the CDR3 DNA is kept, with 42 bases framed from the first base. V is clipped by 5 bases and J by 0 bases, and the sequence between their germline boundaries is 11 bases long. The chain links TRBV7-2 with TRBJ2-7; D gene: possibly TRBD2, on 6 matching bases. The sample was peripheral blood. This TCR came from a human donor in a cohort sampled during active COVID-19. The CDR3: CASSPTSSSYEQYF. The nucleotides read TGTGCCAGCAGCCCCACTAGCAGCTCCTACGAGCAGTACTTC.